This is a list of T cell receptor beta chains from one sample in a study of chemoradiotherapy in HPV16-positive cancers. Assay: immunoSEQ multiplex PCR; the TCRdb copy retains only in-frame clones and omits some. The sample contains 25,000 to 35,000 clones, around 88% of which appear only once. The input for sequencing was blood, taken from a patient who underwent chemoradiotherapy. Every receptor here comes from a human donor with HPV-associated anogenital cancer. Each CDR3 is given with its conserved first and last residue. The D gene is left open where the match is weak. Only part of the rows carry a size: once, few, many, or a class if the clone is expanded.

v_gene: TRBV7-9
j_gene: TRBJ1-2
abundance: once
d_gene: -
CDR3nt: TGTGCCAGCAGCTTGGGCTACTATGGCTACACCTTC
CDR3aa: CASSLGYYGYTF

v_gene: TRBV2
j_gene: TRBJ2-1
abundance: -
d_gene: TRBD2
CDR3nt: TGTGCCAGCACGCGACTGAGGGCTAGCGGGGAGGGTAATGAGCAGTTCTTC
CDR3aa: CASTRLRASGEGNEQFF

v_gene: TRBV7-9
j_gene: TRBJ1-2
abundance: -
d_gene: -
CDR3nt: TGTGCCAGCAGCTTAGGGGGCACCGGGTCCCAGGGAGGCTACACCTTC
CDR3aa: CASSLGGTGSQGGYTF

v_gene: TRBV9
j_gene: TRBJ2-3
abundance: once
d_gene: TRBD1
CDR3nt: TGTGCCAGCAGCCCCAGGGGGAACACAGATACGCAGTATTTT
CDR3aa: CASSPRGNTDTQYF

v_gene: TRBV6-5
j_gene: TRBJ2-2
abundance: -
d_gene: -
CDR3nt: TGTGCCAGCAGTTATGGCACCGGGGAGCTGTTTTTT
CDR3aa: CASSYGTGELFF

v_gene: TRBV30
j_gene: TRBJ2-4
abundance: once
d_gene: -
CDR3nt: TGTGCCTGGAGCCCCCTCGCTGGGGCCAAAAACATTCAGTACTTC
CDR3aa: CAWSPLAGAKNIQYF

v_gene: TRBV6-1
j_gene: TRBJ2-4
abundance: -
d_gene: TRBD1
CDR3nt: TGTGCCAGCAGTGGACAGGGTTACAAAAACATTCAGTACTTC
CDR3aa: CASSGQGYKNIQYF

v_gene: TRBV6-1
j_gene: TRBJ1-3
abundance: few
d_gene: -
CDR3nt: TGTGCCAGCAGTGCTCGGGATGCCTCTGGAAACACCATATATTTT
CDR3aa: CASSARDASGNTIYF

v_gene: TRBV11-2
j_gene: TRBJ2-5
abundance: -
d_gene: -
CDR3nt: TGTGCCAGCAGCTTTGGGGATCAAGAGACCCAGTACTTC
CDR3aa: CASSFGDQETQYF

v_gene: TRBV7-8
j_gene: TRBJ2-1
abundance: -
d_gene: TRBD2
CDR3nt: TGTGCCAGCAGCTTAGGGCTAGCGGGGAGCAATGAGCAGTTCTTC
CDR3aa: CASSLGLAGSNEQFF

v_gene: TRBV6-5
j_gene: TRBJ1-5
abundance: -
d_gene: -
CDR3nt: TGTGCCAGCAGTTCTCCAAGGGTAGGCCGCAATCAGCCCCAGCATTTT
CDR3aa: CASSSPRVGRNQPQHF

v_gene: TRBV29-1
j_gene: TRBJ1-1
abundance: -
d_gene: -
CDR3nt: TGCAGCGTAACCTTACTGGGGGAGCAAACTGAAGCTTTCTTT
CDR3aa: CSVTLLGEQTEAFF

v_gene: TRBV6-4
j_gene: TRBJ2-3
abundance: -
d_gene: -
CDR3nt: TGTGCCAGCGGGTCAGGGGTGGTAGATACGCAGTATTTT
CDR3aa: CASGSGVVDTQYF

v_gene: TRBV7-2
j_gene: TRBJ2-4
abundance: -
d_gene: TRBD2
CDR3nt: TGTGCCAGCAGCTTAGTGGGACTAGCGGGGAGTCTAGCCAAAAACATTCAGTACTTC
CDR3aa: CASSLVGLAGSLAKNIQYF

v_gene: TRBV28
j_gene: TRBJ2-7
abundance: -
d_gene: TRBD1
CDR3nt: TGTGCCAGCAGTTTATTTACAGGGGGCGACGAGCAGTACTTC
CDR3aa: CASSLFTGGDEQYF

v_gene: TRBV7-2
j_gene: TRBJ1-5
abundance: -
d_gene: -
CDR3nt: TGTGCCAGCAGCTTAGTAGGGCAGGAAGATAGCAATCAGCCCCAGCATTTT
CDR3aa: CASSLVGQEDSNQPQHF

v_gene: TRBV27
j_gene: TRBJ2-7
abundance: -
d_gene: -
CDR3nt: TGTGCCAGCAGTCTGGGGGGCACCTACGAGCAGTACTTC
CDR3aa: CASSLGGTYEQYF

v_gene: TRBV20-1
j_gene: TRBJ2-1
abundance: -
d_gene: -
CDR3nt: TGCAGTGCTAGTCGAAACAATGAGCAGTTCTTC
CDR3aa: CSASRNNEQFF

v_gene: TRBV29-1
j_gene: TRBJ2-2
abundance: -
d_gene: -
CDR3nt: TGCAGCGTACCCCAGGGGTCCGGGGAGCTGTTTTTT
CDR3aa: CSVPQGSGELFF

v_gene: TRBV6-1
j_gene: TRBJ2-4
abundance: -
d_gene: -
CDR3nt: TGTGCCAGCAGTGAAGCGCAGGGGGGGCCAAGGGACATTCAGTACTTC
CDR3aa: CASSEAQGGPRDIQYF

v_gene: TRBV5-5
j_gene: TRBJ1-1
abundance: once
d_gene: -
CDR3nt: TGTGCCAGCAGCTTAAAGGGCGGGGTCACTGAAGCTTTCTTT
CDR3aa: CASSLKGGVTEAFF

v_gene: TRBV2
j_gene: TRBJ1-2
abundance: -
d_gene: -
CDR3nt: TGTGCCAGCAGCTCTTGGGACCGGGACTATGGCTACACCTTC
CDR3aa: CASSSWDRDYGYTF

v_gene: TRBV5-1
j_gene: TRBJ2-1
abundance: -
d_gene: TRBD1
CDR3nt: TGCGCCAGCAGCGAGACAGGGGGATACAATGAGCAGTTCTTC
CDR3aa: CASSETGGYNEQFF

v_gene: TRBV20-1
j_gene: TRBJ1-1
abundance: few
d_gene: -
CDR3nt: TGCAGCCCGGGGCAGCAAGGCGAAGCTTTCTTT
CDR3aa: CSPGQQGEAFF

v_gene: TRBV19
j_gene: TRBJ2-7
abundance: -
d_gene: TRBD1
CDR3nt: TGTGCCAGTAGTATAGCGGGACAGGGTTTCCACGAGCAGTACTTC
CDR3aa: CASSIAGQGFHEQYF

v_gene: TRBV7-7
j_gene: TRBJ2-7
abundance: few
d_gene: -
CDR3nt: TGTGCTAGCAGCTTAGAAAGAGGAAGCGAGCAGTACTTC
CDR3aa: CASSLERGSEQYF

v_gene: TRBV5-1
j_gene: TRBJ1-4
abundance: -
d_gene: TRBD1
CDR3nt: TGCGCCAGCGGGTGGACAGGGTCGAATGAAAAACTGTTTTTT
CDR3aa: CASGWTGSNEKLFF

v_gene: TRBV7-9
j_gene: TRBJ2-1
abundance: -
d_gene: TRBD1
CDR3nt: TGTGCCAGCAGCTCTTACAGGGGGCCTCGGAATGAGCAGTTCTTC
CDR3aa: CASSSYRGPRNEQFF

v_gene: TRBV6-1
j_gene: TRBJ2-7
abundance: -
d_gene: TRBD2
CDR3nt: TGTGCCAGCATTGAACCGGGGAGGGACGGCGAGCAGTACTTC
CDR3aa: CASIEPGRDGEQYF

v_gene: TRBV30
j_gene: TRBJ1-2
abundance: few
d_gene: TRBD1
CDR3nt: TGTGCCGGAGAAAGGACAGGGGTCTACACCTTC
CDR3aa: CAGERTGVYTF

v_gene: TRBV6-1
j_gene: TRBJ1-6
abundance: -
d_gene: -
CDR3nt: TGTGCCAGCAGTGAAGCGGGTCAGGGAAATTCACCCCTCCACTTT
CDR3aa: CASSEAGQGNSPLHF

v_gene: TRBV19
j_gene: TRBJ1-6
abundance: -
d_gene: -
CDR3nt: TGTGCCAGTAGTATTTCTCAGGGCTCACCCCTCCACTTT
CDR3aa: CASSISQGSPLHF

v_gene: TRBV18
j_gene: TRBJ1-1
abundance: once
d_gene: TRBD1
CDR3nt: TGTGCCAGCTCACCATCTATTGGACAGGGGGAGGCGAACACTGAAGCTTTCTTT
CDR3aa: CASSPSIGQGEANTEAFF

v_gene: TRBV7-2
j_gene: TRBJ2-5
abundance: -
d_gene: -
CDR3nt: TGTGCCAGCAGCTTACACGGTGGATCCCAAGAGACCCAGTACTTC
CDR3aa: CASSLHGGSQETQYF

v_gene: TRBV28
j_gene: TRBJ1-6
abundance: -
d_gene: TRBD1
CDR3nt: TGTGCCAGCAGTTCCTCAAACAGGGGTAAGCCCCTCCACTTT
CDR3aa: CASSSSNRGKPLHF

v_gene: TRBV28
j_gene: TRBJ2-2
abundance: few
d_gene: -
CDR3nt: TGTGCCAGCAGCCAGGGGGGAGCCGGGGAGCTGTTTTTT
CDR3aa: CASSQGGAGELFF

v_gene: TRBV2
j_gene: TRBJ1-5
abundance: few
d_gene: -
CDR3nt: TGTGCCAGCAGTGAAATAGGCGGCAGCTCGGGGCCCCAGCATTTT
CDR3aa: CASSEIGGSSGPQHF

v_gene: TRBV27
j_gene: TRBJ1-6
abundance: -
d_gene: -
CDR3nt: TGTGCCACCAGTTTATACGGAATGGGCGGCGGAGGAACACCCCTCCACTTT
CDR3aa: CATSLYGMGGGGTPLHF

v_gene: TRBV9
j_gene: TRBJ1-1
abundance: once
d_gene: TRBD1
CDR3nt: TGTGCCAGCAGCCCCCACAGACAGGGACGGAGGACTGAAGCTTTCTTT
CDR3aa: CASSPHRQGRRTEAFF

v_gene: TRBV30
j_gene: TRBJ1-3
abundance: -
d_gene: -
CDR3nt: TGTGCCTGGAGTGTTCTATCCCCGGGAGGGGGGGTTTTCTCTGGAAACACCATATATTTT
CDR3aa: CAWSVLSPGGGVFSGNTIYF

v_gene: TRBV7-9
j_gene: TRBJ2-7
abundance: -
d_gene: -
CDR3nt: TGTGCCAGCAGCGAAAAGGACGGGAGAGTACGCGAGCAGTACTTC
CDR3aa: CASSEKDGRVREQYF

v_gene: TRBV10-3
j_gene: TRBJ1-2
abundance: once
d_gene: TRBD1
CDR3nt: TGTGCCATCAGTGAGTCGAAGGGACAGGGAGTTGGCTACACCTTC
CDR3aa: CAISESKGQGVGYTF

v_gene: TRBV2
j_gene: TRBJ2-5
abundance: -
d_gene: -
CDR3nt: TGTGCCAGCAGGACCCAGCCAGGGCTAGAGACCCAGTACTTC
CDR3aa: CASRTQPGLETQYF

v_gene: TRBV6-5
j_gene: TRBJ1-5
abundance: -
d_gene: -
CDR3nt: TGTGCCAGCAGTTACAGGGGCGATCAGCCCCAGCATTTT
CDR3aa: CASSYRGDQPQHF

v_gene: TRBV5-1
j_gene: TRBJ1-2
abundance: -
d_gene: TRBD1
CDR3nt: TGCGCCAGCAGCTACGGGACAGGAGACTTCTATGGCTACACCTTC
CDR3aa: CASSYGTGDFYGYTF

v_gene: TRBV28
j_gene: TRBJ2-3
abundance: -
d_gene: TRBD2
CDR3nt: TGTGCCAGCAGTCTCCGGACTAGCCCCCCGAGGGTAGCGCAGTATTTT
CDR3aa: CASSLRTSPPRVAQYF

v_gene: TRBV6-6
j_gene: TRBJ2-7
abundance: -
d_gene: TRBD2
CDR3nt: TGTGCCAGCACCATACTAGCGGGATTGGACGAGCAGTACTTC
CDR3aa: CASTILAGLDEQYF